Following are 28 T cell receptor beta chains from one sample sequenced in a study of cytomegalovirus exposure and HLA in healthy donors. PCR employed 60 Vbeta and 13 Jbeta primers. Method: immunoSEQ multiplex PCR; TCRdb's copy keeps in-frame clones and lacks some. The data contain some 150,000 clones, 70% to 90% of them singletons. Sequenced: PBMCs. These receptors all stem from a woman aged 25 to 39 in good health and CMV-seronegative.

The chain employs TRBV29-1 and TRBJ2-1, with TRBD2 matching over 10 bases. Germline CDR1 and CDR2: SQVTM and ANQGSEA. The length of the CDR3 is 14 residues. J lost 9 bases, V lost 5 bases, and 10 bases had no gene match. CDR3 residues: CSVLPSGGPVEQFF. In DNA, the CDR3 is TGCAGCGTTCTTCCTAGCGGGGGTCCGGTTGAGCAGTTCTTC.

This sequence joins TRBV14 and TRBJ2-2, with unresolved D. With 4 bases removed from V and 6 bases from J, the gap between germline ends came to 6 bases. CDR1 SGHDN and CDR2 FVKESK come from the germline V gene. The CDR3 totals 12 residues. The DNA of the CDR3 is TGTGCCAGCAGCCTCGTCTCCGGGGAGCTGTTTTTT. Protein: CASSLVSGELFF.

The V call is TRBV6-6, the J call TRBJ2-7; TRBD2 is a possible D gene (5 bases). The germline V gene encodes CDR1 MNHNY and CDR2 SVGAGI (reference sequence). CDR3 size: 15 residues. Trimming removed 7 bases from V and 0 bases from J, with 16 bases in between. The CDR3 nucleotides are TGTGCCAGCAAGAGGGTGGCAGGAGGCTCCTACGAGCAGTACTTC. Its translation is CASKRVAGGSYEQYF.

The rearrangement joins TRBV28 to TRBJ1-5; D not certain. V was cut by 2 bases and J by 3 bases, with 11 bases left in between. Germline V gene data show CDR1 as MDHEN and CDR2 as SYDVKM. The CDR3 is made up of 15 amino acids. Here the CDR3 reads CASSLVRLVNQPQHF. CDR3 bases: TGTGCCAGCAGTTTAGTAAGGCTAGTCAATCAGCCCCAGCATTTT.

This clone is a singleton in its sample. The V call is TRBV25-1, the J call TRBJ1-2; D is perhaps TRBD1 (6 bases). From germline, CDR1 is MGHDK and CDR2 SYGVNS. The CDR3 contains 14 residues. Trimming removed 4 bases at V and 8 bases at J, with 17 bases between. The CDR3 loop is CASSAIRGIGGYTF. The CDR3 DNA sequence: TGTGCCAGCAGTGCGATCAGGGGTATCGGGGGCTACACCTTC.

The chain couples TRBV6-5 to TRBJ2-2, with 7 nucleotides matching TRBD1. Germline CDR1 is MNHEY and CDR2 is SVGAGI. The V gene end was trimmed by 5 bases and the J gene end by 4 bases; junction bases not matched to a gene: 7. CDR3 length equals 15 residues. In DNA form, the CDR3 reads TGTGCCAGCAGTCGACAGGGAGTAAGCACCGGGGAGCTGTTTTTT. This translates into CASSRQGVSTGELFF.

The chain is built from TRBV7-2 and TRBJ2-1; 10 bases align to TRBD2. V shed 1 base, J shed 6 bases, and the junction held 6 bases outside the gene matches. Germline CDR1 reads SGHTA; CDR2 reads FQGNSA. The CDR3 has 16 residues. The CDR3 nucleotides read TGTGCCAGCAGCTTAGGCCCGGGACTAGCGTTCAATGAGCAGTTCTTC. Translated, it gives CASSLGPGLAFNEQFF.

The genes are TRBV5-1 and TRBJ2-5, with 9 bases fitting TRBD2. This CDR3 comprises 17 residues. CDR1 is SGHRS and CDR2 is YFSETQ in the germline V gene. With V trimmed by 0 bases and J by 2 bases, 8 bases remained unmatched. The CDR3 bases are TGCGCCAGCAGCTTGGGGAGCGGGGGGCTTGTTCAAGAGACCCAGTACTTC. This codes for CASSLGSGGLVQETQYF.

J is TRBJ2-1 and V is TRBV5-1, with TRBD2 matching over 11 bases. CDR3 length: 15 residues. The V and J ends lost 4 bases and 6 bases, in that order; junction bases with no gene match: 6. Germline CDR1 is SGHRS and CDR2 is YFSETQ. The CDR3 reads CASSILAGGFNEQFF. The CDR3 region has the DNA TGCGCCAGCAGCATATTAGCGGGGGGGTTCAATGAGCAGTTCTTC.

The rearrangement joins TRBV14 to TRBJ1-1; 8 bases fit TRBD1. CDR1 is SGHDN, CDR2 FVKESK, per germline. After removal of 3 bases from V and 3 bases from J, the junction contained 12 bases not matched to a gene. CDR3 length equals 17 residues. DNA for the CDR3: TGTGCCAGCAGCCACCGACAGGGGTTTATTCCGGACACTGAAGCTTTCTTT. Translated, it gives CASSHRQGFIPDTEAFF.

The chain carries TRBV6-6 and TRBJ1-2; D is undetermined. V shed 2 bases and J shed 8 bases, with 6 bases lying between them. Germline CDR1 and CDR2: MNHNY and SVGAGI (reference sequence). The CDR3 consists of 11 residues. The CDR3 DNA is TGTGCCAGCAGTTACCAGAGGGGCTACACCTTC. Amino acids: CASSYQRGYTF.

V and J are TRBV6-5 and TRBJ1-1, with TRBD1 identical over 8 bases. Trimming removed 0 bases from V and 7 bases from J; junction bases left unmatched: 7. The CDR3 is made up of 15 amino acids. CDR1 and CDR2 (germline): MNHEY, SVGAGI. CDR3 nucleotides: TGTGCCAGCAGTTACTCCCCGACAGGGGTTGGTGAAGCTTTCTTT. This encodes CASSYSPTGVGEAFF.

The V call is TRBV2, the J call TRBJ2-1; 7 bases are shared with TRBD2. With 10 bases clipped from V and 9 bases from J, the junction kept 24 bases outside the gene matches. Per germline, CDR1 SNHLY and CDR2 FYNNEI. The CDR3 is 17 amino acids. The CDR3 bases are TGTGCCACTCCAAGTGGTCCGGGGAGGGGAATTGGGAGTGAGCAGTTCTTC. Amino acid sequence: CATPSGPGRGIGSEQFF. The full variable domain, with the rest looked up from reference TRBV2 and TRBJ2-1, is EPEVTQTPSHQVTQMGQEVILRCVPISNHLYFYWYRQILGQKVEFLVSFYNNEISEKSEIFDDQFSVERPDGSNFTLKIRSTKLEDSAMYFCATPSGPGRGIGSEQFFGPGTRLTVL.

This chain links TRBV5-8 with TRBJ1-4; 8 bases match TRBD1. Looked up from germline, CDR1 is SGHTS and CDR2 is YDEGEE. V shed 5 bases and J 8 bases; nucleotides not matched to a gene: 8. The CDR3 runs 14 residues. DNA of the CDR3: TGTGCCAGCAGGCTTCGGACAGGGACAGAAAAACTGTTTTTT. This encodes CASRLRTGTEKLFF.

This chain uses TRBV7-2 with TRBJ2-7; TRBD1 aligns across 8 bases. Germline V gives CDR1 SGHTA, CDR2 FQGNSA. The CDR3 spans 12 residues. V lost 5 bases and J lost 4; bases outside the gene matches: 1. The CDR3, as DNA: TGTGCCAGCAGCCGGACAGGGTACGAGCAGTACTTC. Translating gives CASSRTGYEQYF.

This chain connects TRBV30 to TRBJ1-1, with D hard to call. Per germline, CDR1 GTSNPN and CDR2 SVGIG (reference sequence). V lost 2 bases and J 8 bases, leaving 9 bases between the germline ends. CDR3 size: 11 residues. The CDR3: CAWSSRVEAFF. The DNA for the CDR3 is TGTGCCTGGAGTTCCCGGGTCGAAGCTTTCTTT. The whole variable domain, remainder taken from reference TRBV30 and TRBJ1-1, is SQTIHQWPATLVQPVGSPLSLECTVEGTSNPNLYWYRQAAGRGLQLLFYSVGIGQISSEVPQNLSASRPQDRQFILSSKKLLLSDSGFYLCAWSSRVEAFFGQGTRLTVV.

This clone was picked up one time. This chain links TRBV6-4 with TRBJ2-3, with a possible D match to TRBD2 (5 bases). CDR3 length: 15 residues. The V end was cut by 10 bases, the J end by 0 bases, with 17 bases between. The germline gives CDR1 MRHNA, CDR2 SNTAGT. CDR3 sequence reads: CATRREGRSTDTQYF. As DNA, the CDR3 is TGTGCCACCCGCCGTGAGGGCCGGAGCACAGATACGCAGTATTTT.

The CDR3 is CASRLDRTNYGYTF. The CDR3 coding sequence is TGTGCCAGCAGACTAGACAGGACCAACTATGGCTACACCTTC. The gene calls are TRBV28 and TRBJ1-2, with a weak D call TRBD1 (6 bases). Germline V gene sequence: CDR1 MDHEN, CDR2 SYDVKM. This CDR3 spans 14 amino acids. V dropped 6 bases and J dropped 2 bases, with 13 bases sitting between them.

V usage is TRBV7-9 and J usage is TRBJ1-1; tentatively, D is TRBD1 (5 bases). The CDR3 extends over 13 amino acids. Germline CDR1 is SEHNR and CDR2 is FQNEAQ (reference sequence). With 5 bases removed from V and 11 bases from J, the gap between germline ends came to 18 bases. The CDR3 region has the DNA TGTGCCAGCAGCCTGGGACTTAACCTTGGGGCTTTCTTT. As protein: CASSLGLNLGAFF.

The chain links TRBV28 to TRBJ1-5, with a possible D match to TRBD1 (6 bases). CDR1 and CDR2 from the germline V gene are MDHEN and SYDVKM. Trimming shortened V by 6 bases and J by 6 bases, and 21 bases separated the two germline ends. This CDR3 is 16 amino acids long. The CDR3 DNA sequence: TGTGCCAGCAGAACCCGTTCGGCACAGGGAAGTCAGCCCCAGCATTTT. It encodes CASRTRSAQGSQPQHF.

The genes are TRBV5-1 and TRBJ2-5, with TRBD1 matching over 10 bases. Germline CDR1 SGHRS, CDR2 YFSETQ. J lost 4 bases, V lost 1 base, and 7 bases had no gene match. The CDR3 spans 16 residues. CDR3 coding DNA: TGCGCCAGCAGCTTGTACGGGGGGACAGGGGTAGAGACCCAGTACTTC. It codes for CASSLYGGTGVETQYF.

The chain recombines TRBV5-1 with TRBJ2-7; possibly TRBD1 for D (6 bases). The V end lost 4 bases, the J end lost 2 bases, and 13 bases lay between the germline ends. CDR1 and CDR2 from the germline V gene are SGHRS and YFSETQ. The CDR3 has 14 residues. The CDR3 sequence: CASSKRTGTYEQYF. DNA for the CDR3: TGCGCCAGCAGCAAAAGAACAGGGACCTACGAGCAGTACTTC.

Remarks on this clone: This same CDR3 is encoded by further DNA sequences in the sample. This rearrangement joins TRBV27 to TRBJ1-5; D may be TRBD1 (6 bases). CDR3 length: 15 amino acids. The ends were cut back, 6 bases at V and 3 bases at J, with 15 bases in the middle. Germline CDR1 and CDR2: MNHEY and SMNVEV (reference sequence). Here the CDR3 reads CASSSTGINNQPQHF. CDR3 nucleotides: TGTGCCAGCAGCAGCACAGGGATTAACAATCAGCCCCAGCATTTT.

The genes are TRBV25-1 and TRBJ2-1, with TRBD2 as a possible D gene (5 bases). The germline V gene encodes CDR1 MGHDK and CDR2 SYGVNS. Trimming removed 3 bases at V and 0 bases at J, with 12 bases between. The CDR3 covers 16 residues. CDR3 DNA: TGTGCCAGCAGTGATCCTGGGAGTCCCTCCTACAATGAGCAGTTCTTC. Its protein is CASSDPGSPSYNEQFF.

The rearrangement uses TRBV7-9 and TRBJ1-4; D unclear. CDR3 size: 14 residues. The V and J ends lost 3 bases and 1 base respectively, with 6 bases between them. The germline V gene encodes CDR1 SEHNR and CDR2 FQNEAQ (reference sequence). The CDR3 region has the DNA TGTGCCAGCAGCTTTGGAGGAACTAATGAAAAACTGTTTTTT. Its protein product is CASSFGGTNEKLFF.

This clone was observed a few times. In the same sample, other DNA sequences code for this CDR3. The CDR3 bases are TGTGCCAGCAGCCCCCTGGCGGCGGGTGAGCAGTTCTTC. Protein sequence: CASSPLAAGEQFF. The chain is built from TRBV7-2 and TRBJ2-1, with D possibly matching TRBD2 (5 bases). Between the trimmed V and J ends, which lost 5 bases and 9 bases, there was a span of 14 bases. CDR1 and CDR2 (germline): SGHTA, FQGNSA. CDR3 size: 13 residues.

This clone has just a few counts. The rearrangement links TRBV15 to TRBJ2-2; 7 nucleotides align to TRBD1. CDR3 length: 16 amino acids. CDR1 is LNHNV, CDR2 YYDKDF, per germline (reference sequence). With 1 base clipped from V and 0 bases from J, the junction kept 2 bases outside the gene matches. For the CDR3, the DNA is TGTGCCACCAGCAGAGCGGGACAGACGAACACCGGGGAGCTGTTTTTT. Translated, it gives CATSRAGQTNTGELFF.

The chain recombines TRBV5-1 with TRBJ2-5; TRBD2 aligns across 9 bases. The J call could be wrong; TRBJ2-7 is a better fit for the DNA end. CDR1 is SGHRS and CDR2 is YFSETQ in the germline V gene. The CDR3 consists of 17 residues. The CDR3 here is CASSLGALRAGGGEQYF. CDR3 bases: TGCGCCAGCAGCTTGGGGGCCCTGAGAGCGGGAGGAGGCGAGCAGTACTTC.